This T cell receptor (beta chain) was identified during a study of Ad26.COV2.S vaccination and SARS-CoV-2 variants. Study in general: Intramuscular Ad26.COV2.S at 5x10^10 or 1x10^11 viral particles. Study-wide points: Comparability of non-spike TCR breadth was observed across vaccine and placebo recipients. In TCR breadth and depth analyses, total T cell responses may have been underestimated. Reports say spike-specific CD8+ and CD4+ T cell responses covered substantial breadth after vaccination.

Clones were sequenced by immunoSEQ multiplex PCR, and TCRdb holds only the in-frame ones, with some missing. The table shows some 420,000 clones, with approximately 87% occurring only once. Noted treatment: roughly 19 received Ad26.COV2.S at low or high dose, single or two shots; a few received placebo; per-sample allocation not given. After the first vaccine or placebo injection, samples were drawn on day 63. The junction had 7 bases not matched to a gene; V was cut back by 5 bases and J by 0 bases. The CDR3 extends over 16 amino acids. The germline V gene encodes CDR1 LNHDA and CDR2 SQIVND (reference sequence). Regarding this clone: Its antigen is still unknown.

The sequence derives from a person between 18 and 65 years old who received the Ad26.COV2.S COVID-19 vaccine or a placebo. The chain carries TRBV19 and TRBJ1-3; 7 bases are a match to TRBD1. The material was peripheral blood, obtained in a trial of Ad26.COV2.S vaccine versus placebo. This chain's CDR3 is CASSGRDRNSGNTIYF. For the CDR3, the DNA is TGTGCCAGTAGTGGCCGGGACAGAAACTCTGGAAACACCATATATTTT.